This T cell receptor beta chain was retrieved from a study of blood T cell repertoires in COVID-19. On the study more broadly: COVID-19 samples collected from the United States, Italy and Spain covered acute and convalescent phases.

The V and J ends lost 7 bases and 0 bases respectively, with 9 bases between them. The CDR3 sequence is 13 residues long. From germline, CDR1 is SEHNR and CDR2 FQNEAQ (reference sequence). Clones were read by immunoSEQ multiplex PCR, and TCRdb kept only the in-frame ones, dropping some. This table has some 300,000 clones, 85% to 90% appearing once. While infection was still active, Seattle patients were enrolled and then followed longitudinally. The receptor was isolated from a woman between 45 and 60 years old with COVID-19, enrolled during active disease. Specimen: peripheral blood. V and J are TRBV7-9 and TRBJ1-1; D ambiguous. The CDR3 nucleotides are TGTGCCAGCACCAAGGAGGTGAACACTGAAGCTTTCTTT. Encoded protein: CASTKEVNTEAFF.